Below, 16 T cell receptor beta chains from the same sample are listed, as sequenced in a study of T cell responses to AZD1222 COVID-19 vaccine. Profiled with immunoSEQ multiplex PCR; TCRdb holds only in-frame clones, not every one. Of about 120,000 clones in the sample, 89% were seen once. Sample: peripheral blood, taken on day 0 of AZD1222 vaccination. All receptors come from an adult in good health.

The V call is TRBV3-1 (or the pseudogene TRBV3-2), the J call TRBJ2-1; no clear D. CDR3 size: 12 residues. Germline V gene lookup returns CDR1 LGHDT and CDR2 YNNKEL (reference sequence). The V and J ends lost 2 bases and 7 bases respectively, with 6 bases between them. The CDR3 DNA follows: TGTGCCAGCAGCCAATTGGGGAATGAGCAGTTCTTC. Translated: CASSQLGNEQFF.

The V and J genes are TRBV2 and TRBJ1-1; D might be TRBD1 (5 bases). The V gene's germline CDR1 is SNHLY and CDR2 FYNNEI. The CDR3 length is 14 residues. V was shortened by 6 bases and J by 1 base, with 12 bases between the two germline ends. The CDR3 here is CASRYGTENTEAFF. The CDR3 DNA reads TGTGCCAGCAGATACGGGACGGAGAACACTGAAGCTTTCTTT. The full variable domain, with the rest looked up from reference TRBV2 and TRBJ1-1, is EPEVTQTPSHQVTQMGQEVILRCVPISNHLYFYWYRQILGQKVEFLVSFYNNEISEKSEIFDDQFSVERPDGSNFTLKIRSTKLEDSAMYFCASRYGTENTEAFFGQGTRLTVV.

This clone was detected ten times or more. The V and J genes are TRBV4-2 and TRBJ1-5, with 8 bases that match TRBD1. CDR3 size: 22 residues. The ends lost 4 bases at V and 0 bases at J; junction bases unmatched: 23. Per germline, CDR1 LGHNA and CDR2 YNFKEQ. This chain's CDR3 is CASSPLIQGQGGFGISNQPQHF. The CDR3 bases are TGTGCCAGCAGCCCGCTTATCCAAGGACAGGGAGGATTTGGGATTAGCAATCAGCCCCAGCATTTT.

This clone was counted a single time. The CDR3 DNA reads TGCGCCAGCAGCCAAGAAGTGGGGGGCCTTTACTATGGCTACACCTTC. Protein product: CASSQEVGGLYYGYTF. This chain links TRBV4-3 with TRBJ1-2, with a tentative D call TRBD1 (6 bases). Germline V gives CDR1 LGHNA, CDR2 YSLEER. V lost 0 bases, J lost 3 bases, and 14 bases lay in between. The CDR3 sequence is 16 residues long.

This chain connects TRBV2 to TRBJ1-2; perhaps TRBD1 as D (5 bases). The germline gives CDR1 SNHLY, CDR2 FYNNEI. This CDR3 is 11 amino acids long. V was trimmed by 4 bases and J by 5 bases, leaving 5 bases between them. CDR3 sequence: CASSGQYGYTF. CDR3 nucleotides: TGTGCCAGCAGTGGACAGTATGGCTACACCTTC.

The rearrangement uses TRBV2 and TRBJ1-4; D perhaps matches TRBD1 (6 bases). Trimming removed 5 bases from V and 7 bases from J, with 14 bases in between. Germline CDR1 reads SNHLY; CDR2 reads FYNNEI. The CDR3 runs 14 residues. The CDR3 spells CASSSTGRREKLFF. For the CDR3, the DNA is TGTGCCAGCAGTTCGACAGGCCGACGTGAAAAACTGTTTTTT.

This sequence joins TRBV5-5 and TRBJ1-2; no reliable D call. V lost 2 bases, J lost 2 bases, and 13 bases lay in between. Germline V gene lookup returns CDR1 SGHKS and CDR2 YYEKEE (reference sequence). The CDR3 totals 15 residues. CDR3 in amino acids: CASSLTVKGNYGYTF. CDR3 DNA sequence: TGTGCCAGCAGCTTAACCGTGAAAGGGAACTATGGCTACACCTTC.

The chain uses TRBV7-9 and TRBJ1-3; the D gene is possibly TRBD1 (5 bases). V dropped 4 bases and J dropped 9 bases, with 13 bases sitting between them. The CDR3 has 13 residues. The germline gives CDR1 SEHNR, CDR2 FQNEAQ (reference sequence). The CDR3 spells CASSSGIEGTIYF. In DNA form, the CDR3 reads TGTGCCAGCAGCTCAGGGATCGAGGGCACCATATATTTT.

The rearrangement links TRBV30 to TRBJ2-4; the match to TRBD2 covers 8 bases. The CDR3 totals 15 residues. CDR1 and CDR2 from the germline V gene are GTSNPN and SVGIG (reference sequence). J gave up 0 bases and V 6 bases, and 7 bases lay outside the gene matches. The CDR3 DNA reads TGTGCCTGCGAAGCGGGGGCCGTAGCCAAAAACATTCAGTACTTC. The encoded protein is CACEAGAVAKNIQYF.

The chain joins TRBV5-4 to TRBJ2-1, with 7 bases identical to TRBD1. V trimming: 7 bases; J trimming: 5 bases; junction bases outside the gene matches: 6. Germline CDR1 reads SGHNT; CDR2 reads YYREEE (reference sequence). CDR3 length: 13 amino acids. Written as DNA, the CDR3 is TGTGCCAGCCTCGGACAGGAGCACAATGAGCAGTTCTTC. This codes for CASLGQEHNEQFF.

The chain joins TRBV15 to TRBJ1-5; D unclear. Germline-derived CDR1 and CDR2 are LNHNV and YYDKDF (reference sequence). V lost 0 bases and J 0 bases, leaving 9 bases between the germline ends. CDR3 length equals 16 residues. The CDR3 DNA sequence: TGTGCCACCAGCAGAGAGGCGATCTATAGCAATCAGCCCCAGCATTTT. Its protein product is CATSREAIYSNQPQHF.

V is TRBV5-1 and J is TRBJ1-2; 7 nucleotides agree with TRBD1. Germline values: CDR1 SGHRS, CDR2 YFSETQ. The CDR3 runs to 13 residues. V was pared by 4 bases and J by 8 bases, with 8 bases of the junction left unmatched. DNA for the CDR3: TGCGCCAGCAGCCCGGAGGGGGCGCAAGGCTACACCTTC. This codes for CASSPEGAQGYTF. Supplemented by reference TRBV5-1 and TRBJ1-2, the full variable domain reads KAGVTQTPRYLIKTRGQQVTLSCSPISGHRSVSWYQQTPGQGLQFLFEYFSETQRNKGNFPGRFSGRQFSNSRSEMNVSTLELGDSALYLCASSPEGAQGYTFGSGTRLTVV.

The chain carries TRBV6-5 and TRBJ1-5; no clear D gene. V lost 6 bases and J lost 0, with 12 bases in between. Germline CDR1 MNHEY, CDR2 SVGAGI. The CDR3 is made up of 15 amino acids. The CDR3 region has the DNA TGTGCCAGCAGCGTAAGACGGAATAGCAATCAGCCCCAGCATTTT. This gives the protein CASSVRRNSNQPQHF.

The chain joins TRBV12-3 or TRBV12-4 to TRBJ1-6; no clear D gene. The CDR3 contains 13 residues. The CDR3 DNA follows: TGTGCTCGAGCCCGGGAACCTTATTCACCCCTCCACTTT. The encoded protein is CARAREPYSPLHF.

The chain has TRBV3-1 (or the pseudogene TRBV3-2) and TRBJ1-3; no definite D call. This CDR3 is 14 amino acids long. Looked up from germline, CDR1 is LGHDT and CDR2 is YNNKEL (reference sequence). The V end lost 6 bases, the J end lost 0 bases, and 9 bases lay between the germline ends. The CDR3 DNA reads as TGTGCCAGCAGTCCGACCGACTCTGGAAACACCATATATTTT. It specifies CASSPTDSGNTIYF.

V gene TRBV24-1 combines with J gene TRBJ1-3, with D possibly matching TRBD1 (5 bases). The CDR3 is 14 residues long. CDR1 KGHDR and CDR2 SFDVKD come from the germline V gene. Trimming removed 9 bases at V and 2 bases at J, with 13 bases between. The CDR3 reads CATVFRAAGNTIYF. For the CDR3, the DNA is TGTGCCACCGTTTTCAGGGCAGCTGGAAACACCATATATTTT.